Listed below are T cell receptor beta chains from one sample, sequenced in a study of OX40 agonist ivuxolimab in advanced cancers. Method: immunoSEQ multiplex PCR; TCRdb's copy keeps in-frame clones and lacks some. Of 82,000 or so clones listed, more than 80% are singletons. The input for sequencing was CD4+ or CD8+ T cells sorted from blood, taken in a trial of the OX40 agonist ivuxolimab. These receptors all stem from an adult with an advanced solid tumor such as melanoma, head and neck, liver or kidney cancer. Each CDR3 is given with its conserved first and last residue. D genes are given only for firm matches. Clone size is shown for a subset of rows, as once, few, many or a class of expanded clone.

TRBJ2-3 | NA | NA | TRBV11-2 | CASSPNRYTDTQYF | TGTGCCAGCAGCCCGAACCGTTACACAGATACGCAGTATTTT
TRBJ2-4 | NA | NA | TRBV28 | CASSRTLWFRPRAKNIQYF | TGTGCCAGCAGTCGCACGCTCTGGTTCAGGCCCAGAGCCAAAAACATTCAGTACTTC
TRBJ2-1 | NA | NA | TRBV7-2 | CASSFLSPYNEQFF | TGTGCCAGCAGCTTCCTTTCTCCCTACAATGAGCAGTTCTTC
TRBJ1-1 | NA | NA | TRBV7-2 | CASAWSGNTEAFF | TGTGCCAGCGCATGGTCGGGGAACACTGAAGCTTTCTTT
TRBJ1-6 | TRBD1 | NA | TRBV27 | CASSPRGGRGRFGSPLHF | TGTGCCAGCAGCCCCCGGGGAGGCAGGGGGCGATTCGGTTCACCCCTCCACTTT
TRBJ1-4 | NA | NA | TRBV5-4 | CASSLQGTNEKLFF | TGTGCCAGCAGCTTACAGGGAACTAATGAAAAACTGTTTTTT
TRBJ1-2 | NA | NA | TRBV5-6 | CASRIRTAYRNYGYTF | TGTGCCAGCAGAATAAGGACAGCCTATCGTAACTATGGCTACACCTTC
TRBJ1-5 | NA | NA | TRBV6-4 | CASSEGSVPQHF | TGTGCCAGCAGTGAGGGAAGCGTGCCCCAGCATTTT
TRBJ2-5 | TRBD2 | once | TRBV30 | CAWRPGLAGAVQETQYF | TGTGCCTGGAGGCCGGGACTAGCGGGGGCCGTTCAAGAGACCCAGTACTTC
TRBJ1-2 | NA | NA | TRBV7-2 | CASSLLGGPYGYTF | TGTGCCAGCAGCTTACTGGGCGGACCCTATGGCTACACCTTC
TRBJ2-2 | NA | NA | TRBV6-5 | CASSYLVGGGELFF | TGTGCCAGCAGTTACTTAGTAGGGGGCGGGGAGCTGTTTTTT
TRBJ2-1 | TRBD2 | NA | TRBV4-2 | CASSQVGSGGPHNEQFF | TGTGCCAGCAGCCAAGTGGGAAGCGGGGGCCCCCACAATGAGCAGTTCTTC
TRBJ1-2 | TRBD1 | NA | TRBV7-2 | CASSPWTGYGYTF | TGTGCCAGCAGCCCCTGGACAGGCTATGGCTACACCTTC
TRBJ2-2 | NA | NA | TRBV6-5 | CASSYVRAGWTGELFF | TGTGCCAGCAGTTACGTTCGGGCGGGATGGACCGGGGAGCTGTTTTTT
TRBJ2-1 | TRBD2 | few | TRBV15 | CATSSELAGGHNEQFF | TGTGCCACCAGCAGTGAACTAGCGGGGGGACACAATGAGCAGTTCTTC
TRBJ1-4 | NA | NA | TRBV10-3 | CAISEYRTENNEKLFF | TGTGCCATCAGTGAGTATCGGACAGAAAATAATGAAAAACTGTTTTTT
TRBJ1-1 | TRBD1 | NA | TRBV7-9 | CASSLATTGQIFLEAFF | TGTGCCAGCAGCTTAGCGACCACGGGACAGATCTTCCTAGAAGCTTTCTTT
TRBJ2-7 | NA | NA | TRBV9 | CASSVRPGDHEQYF | TGTGCCAGCAGCGTACGCCCGGGTGACCACGAGCAGTACTTC
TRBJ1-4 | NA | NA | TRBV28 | CASSSRGGQDEKLLF | TGTGCCAGCAGTTCTCGAGGGGGGCAAGACGAAAAACTGCTTTTT
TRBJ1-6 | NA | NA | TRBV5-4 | CATSATVNSPLHF | TGTGCCACGTCCGCGACGGTAAATTCACCCCTCCACTTT
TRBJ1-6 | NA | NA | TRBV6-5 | CASSYLGWRNSPLHF | TGTGCCAGCAGTTACCTCGGATGGAGAAATTCACCCCTCCACTTT
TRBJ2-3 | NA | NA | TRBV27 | CASSKGGGRGTDTQYF | TGTGCCAGCAGCAAGGGTGGGGGGCGCGGCACAGATACGCAGTATTTT
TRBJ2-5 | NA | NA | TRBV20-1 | CSARGGETQYF | TGCAGTGCCCGCGGCGGGGAGACCCAGTACTTC
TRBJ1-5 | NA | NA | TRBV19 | CASSIPRMGSNQPQHF | TGTGCCAGTAGTATACCGAGGATGGGAAGCAATCAGCCCCAGCATTTT
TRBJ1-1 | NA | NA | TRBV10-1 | CASLGRRRTEAFF | TGCGCCAGTCTAGGGAGGCGCAGGACTGAAGCTTTCTTT
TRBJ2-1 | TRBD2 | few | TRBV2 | CASSKTSGGDNEQFF | TGTGCCAGCAGTAAGACTAGCGGGGGGGATAATGAGCAGTTCTTC
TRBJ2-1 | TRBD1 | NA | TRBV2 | CASNGDRGNEQFF | TGTGCCAGCAATGGGGACAGGGGCAATGAGCAGTTCTTC
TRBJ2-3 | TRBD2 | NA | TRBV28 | CASSGPGLATSTDTQYF | TGTGCCAGCAGTGGTCCGGGACTAGCGACGAGCACAGATACGCAGTATTTT
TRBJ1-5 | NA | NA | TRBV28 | CASRPYGGSNQPQHF | TGTGCCAGCCGACCCTATGGGGGCAGCAATCAGCCCCAGCATTTT